A selection of T cell receptor beta chains follows, all from one sample in a study of T cell responses to AZD1222 COVID-19 vaccine. TCRdb keeps only in-frame clones here, not all; method: immunoSEQ multiplex PCR. The data show 100,000 to 150,000 clones, 85% to 95% seen once. This material consisted of peripheral blood, taken on day 0 of AZD1222 vaccination. The source of these receptors is an adult in good health. The CDR3 runs from the conserved cysteine through the conserved F or W. Fields, in order: clone size, D gene, CDR3 length, V gene, J gene, CDR3 DNA, CDR3 protein. A D gene is named only where the DNA matches it firmly. Clone sizes are given selectively: once, few, many, or a class where the clone is expanded.

abundance: once
d_gene: .
len: 12
v_gene: TRBV29-1
j_gene: TRBJ1-1
CDR3nt: TGCAGCGCCTGGACAGCGAACACTGAAGCTTTCTTT
CDR3aa: CSAWTANTEAFF

abundance: .
d_gene: .
len: 10
v_gene: TRBV20-1
j_gene: TRBJ2-3
CDR3nt: TGCAGTGCTCCACACAATACGCAGTATTTT
CDR3aa: CSAPHNTQYF

abundance: .
d_gene: .
len: 14
v_gene: TRBV10-3
j_gene: TRBJ2-2
CDR3nt: TGTGCCATCAGTGACAGGACGAACACCGGGGAGCTGTTTTTT
CDR3aa: CAISDRTNTGELFF

abundance: .
d_gene: TRBD2
len: 15
v_gene: TRBV3-1/TRBV3-2
j_gene: TRBJ2-5
CDR3nt: TGTGCCAGCAGCCTTACAGGCGGGAGAAGGGAGACCCAGTACTTC
CDR3aa: CASSLTGGRRETQYF

abundance: .
d_gene: .
len: 15
v_gene: TRBV6-5
j_gene: TRBJ1-5
CDR3nt: TGTGCCAGCAGGTCCTCCGGGCTTAGCAATCAGCCCCAGCATTTT
CDR3aa: CASRSSGLSNQPQHF

abundance: few
d_gene: .
len: 14
v_gene: TRBV4-1
j_gene: TRBJ1-5
CDR3nt: TGCGCCAGCAGCCAGTATAGATTGGTTCAGCCCCAGCATTTT
CDR3aa: CASSQYRLVQPQHF

abundance: .
d_gene: .
len: 15
v_gene: TRBV5-5
j_gene: TRBJ1-1
CDR3nt: TGTGCCAGCAGCTTTCGGACAGACGGGGGCACTGAAGCTTTCTTT
CDR3aa: CASSFRTDGGTEAFF

abundance: .
d_gene: .
len: 13
v_gene: TRBV19
j_gene: TRBJ1-6
CDR3nt: TGTGCCAGTAGTATAAAAGGCGGATCACCCCTCCACTTT
CDR3aa: CASSIKGGSPLHF

abundance: .
d_gene: TRBD1
len: 18
v_gene: TRBV27
j_gene: TRBJ1-2
CDR3nt: TGTGCCAGCACCGCCCACGGGACAGGGGTCCGACCAAACTATGGCTACACCTTC
CDR3aa: CASTAHGTGVRPNYGYTF

abundance: once
d_gene: TRBD2
len: 16
v_gene: TRBV13
j_gene: TRBJ2-7
CDR3nt: TGTGCCAGCAGCCGGTGGTCGGCGGGGGGATCCTACGAGCAGTACTTC
CDR3aa: CASSRWSAGGSYEQYF

abundance: .
d_gene: .
len: 17
v_gene: TRBV18
j_gene: TRBJ1-2
CDR3nt: TGTGCCAGCTCACCAAATCAACCCGGGAACAGGGATAATGGCTACACCTTC
CDR3aa: CASSPNQPGNRDNGYTF